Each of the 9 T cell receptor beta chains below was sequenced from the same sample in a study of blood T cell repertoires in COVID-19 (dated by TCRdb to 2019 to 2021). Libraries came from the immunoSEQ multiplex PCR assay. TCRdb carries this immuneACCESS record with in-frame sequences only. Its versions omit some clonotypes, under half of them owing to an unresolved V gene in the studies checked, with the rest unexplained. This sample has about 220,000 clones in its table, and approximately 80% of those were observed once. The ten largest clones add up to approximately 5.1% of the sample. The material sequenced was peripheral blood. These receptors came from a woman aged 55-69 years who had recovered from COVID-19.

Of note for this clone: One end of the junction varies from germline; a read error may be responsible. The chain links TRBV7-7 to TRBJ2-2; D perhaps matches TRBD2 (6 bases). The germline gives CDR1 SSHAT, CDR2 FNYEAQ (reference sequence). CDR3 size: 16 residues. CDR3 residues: CASSLEPGGNTGELFF. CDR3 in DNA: TGTGCTAGCAGCTTAGAACCCGGGGGGAACACCGGGGAGCTGTTTTTT.

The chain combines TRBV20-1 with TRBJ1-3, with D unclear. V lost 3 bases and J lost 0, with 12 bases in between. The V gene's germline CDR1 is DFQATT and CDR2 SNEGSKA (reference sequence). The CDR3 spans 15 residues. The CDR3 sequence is CSASTQVDSGNTIYF. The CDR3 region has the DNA TGCAGTGCTAGTACTCAGGTCGACTCTGGAAACACCATATATTTT.

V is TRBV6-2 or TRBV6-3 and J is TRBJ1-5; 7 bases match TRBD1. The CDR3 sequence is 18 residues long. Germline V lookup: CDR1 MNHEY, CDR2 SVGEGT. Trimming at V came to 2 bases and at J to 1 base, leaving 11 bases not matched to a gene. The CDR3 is CASSYRQGRQMSNQPQHF. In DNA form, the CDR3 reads TGTGCCAGCAGTTACCGACAGGGAAGGCAGATGAGCAATCAGCCCCAGCATTTT.

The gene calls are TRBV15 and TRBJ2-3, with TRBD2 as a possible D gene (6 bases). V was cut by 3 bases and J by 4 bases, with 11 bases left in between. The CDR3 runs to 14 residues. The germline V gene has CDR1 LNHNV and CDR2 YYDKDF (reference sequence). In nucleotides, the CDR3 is TGTGCCACCAGCAGGGAGGGGAAGTCAGATACGCAGTATTTT. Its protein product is CATSREGKSDTQYF.

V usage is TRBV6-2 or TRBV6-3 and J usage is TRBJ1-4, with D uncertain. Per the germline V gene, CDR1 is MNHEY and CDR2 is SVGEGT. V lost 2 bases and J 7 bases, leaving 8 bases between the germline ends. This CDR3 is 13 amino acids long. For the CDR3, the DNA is TGTGCCAGCAGTTACGAAGTCGGTGAAAAACTGTTTTTT. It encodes CASSYEVGEKLFF.

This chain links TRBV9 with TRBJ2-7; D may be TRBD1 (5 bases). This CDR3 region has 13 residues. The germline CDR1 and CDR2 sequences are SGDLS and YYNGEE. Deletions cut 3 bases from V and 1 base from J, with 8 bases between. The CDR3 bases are TGTGCCAGCAGCGAAGGGGTTTCCTACGAGCAGTACTTC. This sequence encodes CASSEGVSYEQYF.

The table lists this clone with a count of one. In nucleotides, the CDR3 is TGTGCCAGCAGCCTCAGACTGAGCGGGGGGGCAGGGGATACGCAGTATTTT. It specifies CASSLRLSGGAGDTQYF. V is TRBV3-1 (or the pseudogene TRBV3-2) and J is TRBJ2-3, with 10 bases identical to TRBD2. Trimming took 4 bases from V and 6 from J; bases not matched to a gene: 13. Germline V gene sequence: CDR1 LGHDT, CDR2 YNNKEL (reference sequence). There are 17 residues in the CDR3.

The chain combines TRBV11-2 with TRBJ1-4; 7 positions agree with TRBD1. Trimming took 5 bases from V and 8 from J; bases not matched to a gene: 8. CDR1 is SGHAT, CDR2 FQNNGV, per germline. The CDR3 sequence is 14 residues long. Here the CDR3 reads CASSPMPDREKLFF. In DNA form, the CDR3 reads TGTGCCAGCAGCCCAATGCCGGACAGGGAAAAACTGTTTTTT.

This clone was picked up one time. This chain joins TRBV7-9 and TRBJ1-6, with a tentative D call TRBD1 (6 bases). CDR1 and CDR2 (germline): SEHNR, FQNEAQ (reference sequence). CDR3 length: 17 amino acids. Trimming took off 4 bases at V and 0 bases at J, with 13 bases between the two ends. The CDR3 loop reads CASSSPQGSSYNSPLHF. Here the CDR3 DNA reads TGTGCCAGCAGCTCACCACAGGGTAGCTCCTATAATTCACCCCTCCACTTT.